This paragraph reports one T cell receptor beta chain. Its cognate antigen is unknown. This CDR3 has 13 amino acids. V lost 3 bases and J lost 4, with 12 bases in between. In germline, CDR1 is GTSNPN, CDR2 SVGIG (reference sequence). The sample is drawn from a study of cytomegalovirus exposure and HLA in healthy donors. Study findings and constraints: An apparent linkage of common viral pathogens to several of the most significant clusters emerged in a later analysis. TCR beta V- and J-gene trimming, according to a later analysis, was linked to a missense DCLRE1C variant.

The PCR used 60 Vbeta and 13 Jbeta primers. Assay used: immunoSEQ multiplex PCR; TCRdb lists only in-frame clones, some missing. The table includes approximately 81,000 clones, 77% detected once. The J gene is TRBJ1-2, the V gene TRBV30; D ambiguous. The sequencing input was PBMCs. The receptor comes from a man aged 50 or older in good health and CMV-seropositive. The CDR3 spells CAWRSERTYGYTF. The CDR3 DNA reads as TGTGCCTGGAGGTCAGAGCGGACCTATGGCTACACCTTC.